The sequence of this T cell receptor (beta chain) was determined in a study of OX40 agonist ivuxolimab in advanced cancers. Clones were read by immunoSEQ multiplex PCR, and TCRdb kept only the in-frame ones, dropping some. Here the sample spans 70,000 to 85,000 clones, about 86% being singletons. The V end lost 0 bases, the J end lost 0 bases, and 11 bases lay between the germline ends. This CDR3 has 16 amino acids. Germline-derived CDR1 and CDR2 are WNHNN and SYGVQD (reference sequence). The sequencing here drew on CD4+ or CD8+ T cells sorted from blood, taken in a trial of the OX40 agonist ivuxolimab. This chain joins TRBV10-1 and TRBJ1-2, with D possibly TRBD1 on 5 matching bases. This clonotype originated in an adult with an advanced solid tumor such as melanoma, head and neck, liver or kidney cancer. CDR3 bases: TGCGCCAGCAGTGAGTCGGGGGGGTCCTCTAACTATGGCTACACCTTC. It translates to CASSESGGSSNYGYTF.